The 31 T cell receptor beta chains below come from one sample, sequenced in a study of shared clonotypes between healthy human individuals. Sequenced by immunoSEQ multiplex PCR; TCRdb stores in-frame clones only, minus some. The table records over 2 million clones, roughly 92% of them present only once. Sequencing was carried out using naive CD4+ T cells from PBMCs. Subset specified: CD45RA+ positively selected. Receptor source: a man between 18 and 29 years old in good health. Some clones in this sample may be carry-over from other donors' samples.

The chain employs TRBV18 and TRBJ2-1, with 7 bases matching TRBD2. V lost 3 bases, J lost 0 bases, and 8 bases stayed unmatched. Germline CDR1 and CDR2: KGHSH and LQKENI. CDR3 length equals 17 residues. CDR3 region: CASSPRQRDFSYNEQFF. CDR3 DNA sequence: TGTGCCAGCTCACCTCGTCAGCGGGATTTCTCCTACAATGAGCAGTTCTTC. The entire variable domain, with the rest obtained from reference TRBV18 and TRBJ2-1, is as follows: NAGVMQNPRHLVRRRGQEARLRCSPMKGHSHVYWYRQLPEEGLKFMVYLQKENIIDESGMPKERFSAEFPKEGPSILRIQQVVRGDSAAYFCASSPRQRDFSYNEQFFGPGTRLTVL.

The gene calls are TRBV7-3 and TRBJ2-3; 8 bases are a match to TRBD1. Trimming removed 3 bases from V and 8 bases from J; junction bases left unmatched: 4. The CDR3 has 13 amino acids. Germline values: CDR1 SGHTA, CDR2 FQGTGA. The CDR3 nucleotides are TGTGCCAGCAGCTTCGACGGACAGGGTACGCAGTATTTT. Amino acid sequence: CASSFDGQGTQYF.

This chain links TRBV18 with TRBJ1-1, with 9 bases matching TRBD1. Germline V lookup: CDR1 KGHSH, CDR2 LQKENI. This CDR3 spans 14 amino acids. Trimming at V came to 3 bases and at J to 6 bases, leaving 5 bases not matched to a gene. DNA of the CDR3: TGTGCCAGCTCACCTAGACAGGGGGACCCTGAAGCTTTCTTT. It specifies CASSPRQGDPEAFF.

A note on this clone: The CDR3 carries no conserved terminal phenylalanine or tryptophan, so it likely arises from a read error. It is unclear where the CDR3 begins or ends on the DNA, so no DNA is shown, and the CDR3 is as TCRdb lists it. The gene calls are TRBV6-5 and TRBJ1-2. The CDR3 adds up to 8 amino acids, both ends counted. Germline CDR1 MNHEY, CDR2 SVGAGI. CDR3 amino acids: CASSYPLV.

The chain is built from TRBV12-5 and TRBJ2-6; D may be TRBD1 (5 bases). This CDR3 comprises 18 residues. Per germline, CDR1 LGHNT and CDR2 FRNRAP. Trimming took 5 bases from V and 5 from J, leaving 22 bases between them. CDR3 DNA: TGTGCTAGTGGTGGATTGAGTGCAGGACAAAGTCGGGCCAACGTCCTGACTTTC. Amino acid sequence: CASGGLSAGQSRANVLTF.

The V call is TRBV7-8, the J call TRBJ2-1, with D possibly matching TRBD1 (6 bases). The CDR3 runs to 15 residues. CDR1 is SGHVS and CDR2 is FQNEAQ in the germline V gene. The ends were cut back, 4 bases at V and 1 base at J, with 11 bases in the middle. CDR3 sequence (DNA): TGTGCCAGCAGCTCCAATCAGGGGTCCTACAATGAGCAGTTCTTC. Its protein is CASSSNQGSYNEQFF.

This chain joins TRBV19 and TRBJ1-2; D call uncertain. The germline CDR1 and CDR2 sequences are LNHDA and SQIVND (reference sequence). V was cut by 7 bases and J by 2 bases, with 11 bases left in between. The CDR3 extends over 13 amino acids. The CDR3 here is CASNSVGNYGYTF. CDR3 bases: TGTGCCAGTAATTCGGTCGGAAACTATGGCTACACCTTC.

V gene TRBV9 combines with J gene TRBJ1-2; D is unclear. V was shortened by 0 bases and J by 1 base, with 10 bases between the two germline ends. Germline-derived CDR1 and CDR2 are SGDLS and YYNGEE. This CDR3 is built from 15 residues. CDR3 sequence reads: CASSVVRQCNYGYTF. CDR3 DNA sequence: TGTGCCAGCAGCGTAGTTAGGCAGTGTAACTATGGCTACACCTTC.

The V call is TRBV20-1, the J call TRBJ2-5, with D uncertain. Trimming shortened V by 5 bases and J by 7 bases, and 8 bases separated the two germline ends. Germline assignment: CDR1 DFQATT and CDR2 SNEGSKA (reference sequence). This CDR3 is 10 amino acids long. CDR3 sequence: CSADAGTQYF. The CDR3 nucleotides read TGCAGTGCTGATGCTGGGACCCAGTACTTC.

This clone was detected once. The chain uses TRBV28 and TRBJ2-1; D is unresolved. The CDR3 covers 14 residues. Germline assignment: CDR1 MDHEN and CDR2 SYDVKM. V was cut by 1 base and J by 12 bases, with 16 bases left in between. The chain's CDR3 is CASSLFGGSNLQFF. The CDR3 nucleotides are TGTGCCAGCAGTTTATTTGGCGGCTCAAATCTGCAGTTCTTC. Filled out from reference TRBV28 and TRBJ2-1, the complete variable domain reads DVKVTQSSRYLVKRTGEKVFLECVQDMDHENMFWYRQDPGLGLRLIYFSYDVKMKEKGDIPEGYSVSREKKERFSLILESASTNQTSMYLCASSLFGGSNLQFFGPGTRLTVL.

V gene TRBV4-1 combines with J gene TRBJ1-6, with D maybe TRBD1 (6 bases). Looked up from germline, CDR1 is MGHRA and CDR2 is YSYEKL. V was shortened by 1 base and J by 5 bases, with 12 bases between the two germline ends. The CDR3 consists of 16 residues. Here the CDR3 reads CASSQAWTADNSPLHF. The CDR3 DNA sequence: TGCGCCAGCAGCCAAGCTTGGACAGCCGATAATTCACCCCTCCACTTT.

The gene calls are TRBV6-5 and TRBJ1-1; possible D gene TRBD1, 5 bases. There are 15 residues in the CDR3. The V gene lost 6 bases and the J gene lost 2 bases, with 16 bases spanning the gap. CDR1 and CDR2 (germline): MNHEY, SVGAGI. In DNA form, the CDR3 reads TGTGCCAGCAGCCTTAACAGGAGGGTAAACACTGAAGCTTTCTTT. It specifies CASSLNRRVNTEAFF.

This chain joins TRBV19 and TRBJ2-2, with 7 nucleotides matching TRBD2. This CDR3 has 16 amino acids. The V segment lost 4 bases and the J segment 7 bases; nucleotides outside the gene matches: 12. Germline-derived CDR1 and CDR2 are LNHDA and SQIVND (reference sequence). CDR3 protein: CASSTNRLALGGELFF. CDR3 DNA: TGTGCCAGTAGTACCAATCGACTAGCTTTGGGCGGGGAGCTGTTTTTT.

CDR3 sequence reads: CAWSVLTPGTGELFF. CDR3 DNA sequence: TGTGCCTGGAGTGTACTAACCCCGGGGACCGGGGAGCTGTTTTTT. The chain carries TRBV30 and TRBJ2-2; a possible D gene is TRBD2 (5 bases). V lost 0 bases and J 5 bases, leaving 13 bases between the germline ends. Germline V CDR1 and CDR2: GTSNPN, SVGIG (reference sequence). The length of the CDR3 is 15 residues.

This chain connects TRBV20-1 to TRBJ2-3, with no clear D. Trimming removed 5 bases from V and 8 bases from J, with 11 bases in between. CDR1 and CDR2 from the germline V gene are DFQATT and SNEGSKA (reference sequence). This CDR3 is built from 11 residues. The CDR3 region has the DNA TGCAGTGCTGTGGGATCGGGTACGCAGTATTTT. Translation gives CSAVGSGTQYF.

The chain employs TRBV7-2 and TRBJ1-1; possible D gene TRBD1, 6 bases. Germline V lookup: CDR1 SGHTA, CDR2 FQGNSA. With 2 bases removed from V and 5 bases from J, the gap between germline ends came to 24 bases. The CDR3 is 18 amino acids. Here the CDR3 DNA reads TGTGCCAGCAGCTTACCATGGGCAGGGGAAATAGCGAGGACTGAAGCTTTCTTT. Translated: CASSLPWAGEIARTEAFF.

This chain connects TRBV10-2 to TRBJ1-1; 7 positions agree with TRBD1. In germline, CDR1 is WSHSY, CDR2 SAAADI. V trimming: 6 bases; J trimming: 1 base; junction bases outside the gene matches: 8. The CDR3 sequence is 15 residues long. CDR3 residues: CASRITGTANTEAFF. Written as DNA, the CDR3 is TGCGCCAGCAGAATTACCGGGACAGCGAACACTGAAGCTTTCTTT.

The chain has TRBV28 and TRBJ1-1; 7 bases are a match to TRBD1. Trimming removed 5 bases from V and 0 bases from J; junction bases left unmatched: 15. The CDR3 has 18 amino acids. Germline V gene lookup returns CDR1 MDHEN and CDR2 SYDVKM. CDR3 sequence: CASSLRPSGTAMNTEAFF. Here the CDR3 DNA reads TGTGCCAGCAGTCTACGTCCTTCCGGGACAGCGATGAACACTGAAGCTTTCTTT.

This clone was detected once. This rearrangement joins TRBV28 to TRBJ1-6, with unresolved D. Between the trimmed V and J ends, which lost 4 bases and 0 bases, there was a span of 16 bases. This CDR3 region has 18 residues. The germline CDR1 and CDR2 sequences are MDHEN and SYDVKM. The CDR3 reads CASSSLGSRSSYNSPLHF. The CDR3, as DNA: TGTGCCAGCAGTTCCTTAGGATCCCGGAGCTCCTATAATTCACCCCTCCACTTT. Filled out from reference TRBV28 and TRBJ1-6, the complete variable domain reads DVKVTQSSRYLVKRTGEKVFLECVQDMDHENMFWYRQDPGLGLRLIYFSYDVKMKEKGDIPEGYSVSREKKERFSLILESASTNQTSMYLCASSSLGSRSSYNSPLHFGNGTRLTVT.

The V call is TRBV18, the J call TRBJ2-3; 12 bases match TRBD2. With V trimmed by 6 bases and J by 5 bases, 3 bases remained unmatched. The germline V gene has CDR1 KGHSH and CDR2 LQKENI. This CDR3 contains 14 residues. Written as DNA, the CDR3 is TGTGCCAGCTCTAGGACTAGCGGGAAAGATACGCAGTATTTT. Its translation: CASSRTSGKDTQYF.

This chain joins TRBV28 and TRBJ2-7; 12 bases align to TRBD2. Trimming took 2 bases from V and 2 from J; bases not matched to a gene: 7. CDR1 is MDHEN, CDR2 SYDVKM, per germline. This CDR3 region has 17 residues. CDR3 in amino acids: CASSLRLAGVRTYEQYF. The DNA of the CDR3 is TGTGCCAGCAGTTTAAGACTAGCGGGAGTTCGCACCTACGAGCAGTACTTC.

The chain is built from TRBV29-1 and TRBJ1-1; D gene uncertain. The CDR3 consists of 13 residues. The germline V and J ends were trimmed by 6 bases and 3 bases, with 14 bases remaining between them. The germline V gene has CDR1 SQVTM and CDR2 ANQGSEA. This chain's CDR3 is CSVPPTGYTEAFF. CDR3 nucleotide sequence: TGCAGCGTCCCTCCGACGGGATACACTGAAGCTTTCTTT.

This sequence joins TRBV29-1 and TRBJ1-2; D remains ambiguous. V dropped 6 bases and J dropped 4 bases, with 15 bases sitting between them. This CDR3 region has 13 residues. CDR1 is SQVTM and CDR2 is ANQGSEA in the germline V gene. The CDR3 DNA sequence: TGCAGCGTCCGTGGAACAGCACGCTATGGCTACACCTTC. It specifies CSVRGTARYGYTF.

This clone was found once. The V call is TRBV7-9, the J call TRBJ2-3, with D perhaps being TRBD1 or TRBD2 (5 bases each). Germline loops: CDR1 SEHNR, CDR2 FQNEAQ (reference sequence). This CDR3 has 14 amino acids. With 1 base removed from V and 6 bases from J, the gap between germline ends came to 11 bases. The CDR3: CASSLGGSWDTQYF. The CDR3 DNA follows: TGTGCCAGCAGCTTAGGGGGGAGCTGGGATACGCAGTATTTT. The full variable domain, its missing parts supplied by reference TRBV7-9 and TRBJ2-3, is DTGVSQNPRHKITKRGQNVTFRCDPISEHNRLYWYRQTLGQGPEFLTYFQNEAQLEKSRLLSDRFSAERPKGSFSTLEIQRTEQGDSAMYLCASSLGGSWDTQYFGPGTRLTVL.

The V gene is TRBV4-1, the J gene TRBJ2-5, with D possibly TRBD2 on 5 matching bases. CDR1 and CDR2 from the germline V gene are MGHRA and YSYEKL. The CDR3 contains 14 residues. Trimming left V 3 bases short and J 3 bases short, with 11 bases between. CDR3 in DNA: TGCGCCAGCAGCCAGTACGGACTCGAAGAGACCCAGTACTTC. Its translation: CASSQYGLEETQYF.

V usage is TRBV5-1 and J usage is TRBJ2-3, with D possibly being TRBD1 or TRBD2 (5 bases each). CDR1 and CDR2 (germline): SGHRS, YFSETQ. The CDR3 spans 15 residues. The V gene lost 0 bases and the J gene lost 4 bases, with 12 bases spanning the gap. The CDR3 protein is CASSLAFMGADTQYF. In DNA, the CDR3 is TGCGCCAGCAGCTTGGCTTTTATGGGGGCAGATACGCAGTATTTT.

This rearrangement joins TRBV15 to TRBJ2-6; D might be TRBD2 (5 bases). V was shortened by 2 bases and J by 0 bases, with 11 bases between the two germline ends. The CDR3 covers 17 residues. CDR1 and CDR2 from the germline V gene are LNHNV and YYDKDF (reference sequence). In DNA form, the CDR3 reads TGTGCCACCAGCAGATCCCCTACTAGCTCTGGGGCCAACGTCCTGACTTTC. Translation gives CATSRSPTSSGANVLTF. Full variable domain (missing parts from reference TRBV15 and TRBJ2-6): DAMVIQNPRYQVTQFGKPVTLSCSQTLNHNVMYWYQQKSSQAPKLLFHYYDKDFNNEADTPDNFQSRRPNTSFCFLDIRSPGLGDTAMYLCATSRSPTSSGANVLTFGAGSRLTVL.

On this clone itself: A much more abundant neighbour one base away suggests this may be a read error. This CDR3 is also generated by other DNA sequences in the sample. The V gene is TRBV5-1, the J gene TRBJ1-1, with TRBD1 as a possible D gene (6 bases). Germline V gene lookup returns CDR1 SGHRS and CDR2 YFSETQ. The CDR3 runs 14 residues. Trimming removed 1 base from V and 1 base from J, with 8 bases in between. The chain's CDR3 is CASSLRTANTEAFF. CDR3 DNA sequence: TGCGCCAGCAGCTTGCGGACAGCGAACACTGAAGCTTTCTTT.

With regard to this clone: This CDR3 is also generated by other DNA sequences in the sample. The chain combines TRBV7-2 with TRBJ2-5; 12 positions match TRBD1. The CDR3 has 14 residues. J gave up 5 bases and V 4 bases, and 2 bases lay outside the gene matches. CDR1 and CDR2 (germline): SGHTA, FQGNSA. The CDR3: CASSWDRGRETQYF. The DNA of the CDR3 is TGTGCCAGCAGCTGGGACAGGGGGCGGGAGACCCAGTACTTC. The whole variable domain, remainder taken from reference TRBV7-2 and TRBJ2-5, is GAGVSQSPSNKVTEKGKDVELRCDPISGHTALYWYRQSLGQGLEFLIYFQGNSAPDKSGLPSDRFSAERTGGSVSTLTIQRTQQEDSAVYLCASSWDRGRETQYFGPGTRLLVL.

The rearrangement links TRBV7-9 to TRBJ2-1; D not resolved. Per germline, CDR1 SEHNR and CDR2 FQNEAQ (reference sequence). Trimming cost V 1 base and J 5 bases, with 9 bases left between them. The CDR3 sequence is 14 residues long. Written as DNA, the CDR3 is TGTGCCAGCAGCTTAGGACTTTCCCACAATGAGCAGTTCTTC. Protein: CASSLGLSHNEQFF.

The chain joins TRBV7-9 to TRBJ1-2, with 9 bases lining up with TRBD1. Germline lookup yields CDR1 SEHNR and CDR2 FQNEAQ (reference sequence). The V and J ends lost 4 bases and 4 bases, in that order; junction bases with no gene match: 7. This CDR3 has 15 amino acids. The CDR3 nucleotides read TGTGCCAGCAGCTATACAGGGGGCGCTGGCTATGGCTACACCTTC. It codes for CASSYTGGAGYGYTF.